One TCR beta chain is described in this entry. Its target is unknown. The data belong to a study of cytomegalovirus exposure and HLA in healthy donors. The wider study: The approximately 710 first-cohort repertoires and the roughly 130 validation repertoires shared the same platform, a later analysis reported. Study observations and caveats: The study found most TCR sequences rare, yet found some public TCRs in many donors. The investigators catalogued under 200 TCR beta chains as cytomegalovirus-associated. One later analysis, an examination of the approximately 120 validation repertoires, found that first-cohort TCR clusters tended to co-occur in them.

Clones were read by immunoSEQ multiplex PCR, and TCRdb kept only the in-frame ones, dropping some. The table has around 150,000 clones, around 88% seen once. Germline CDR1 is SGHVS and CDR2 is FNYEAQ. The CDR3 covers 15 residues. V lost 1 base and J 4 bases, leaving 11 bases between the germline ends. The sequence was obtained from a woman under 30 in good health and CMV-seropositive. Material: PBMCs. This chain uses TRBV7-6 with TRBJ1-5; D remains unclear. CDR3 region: CASSLGRPTNQPQHF. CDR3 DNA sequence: TGTGCCAGCAGCTTAGGCCGCCCTACGAATCAGCCCCAGCATTTT.